The rows below give T cell receptor beta chains drawn from one sample of a study of T cell responses to AZD1222 COVID-19 vaccine. Assay used: immunoSEQ multiplex PCR; TCRdb lists only in-frame clones, some missing. The sample holds 65,000 to 70,000 clones, roughly 80% seen once. The input for sequencing was peripheral blood, taken 28 days after the second AZD1222 dose. These receptors came from an adult who received the AZD1222 COVID-19 vaccine. CDR3s include the opening cysteine and the closing phenylalanine or tryptophan. A D gene is named only where the DNA matches it firmly. Size is stated for part of the rows, as once, few or many counts, or as a class when the clone is expanded.

D: -
size: few
V: TRBV12-3/TRBV12-4
J: TRBJ1-2
CDR3: CASSRRADYGYTF
DNA: TGTGCCAGCAGCCGGCGGGCGGACTATGGCTACACCTTC

D: -
size: -
V: TRBV5-8
J: TRBJ1-1
CDR3: CASSLDYRGGAAFF
DNA: TGTGCCAGCAGCTTGGATTATAGAGGGGGTGCGGCTTTCTTT

D: -
size: -
V: TRBV3-1/TRBV3-2
J: TRBJ2-6
CDR3: CASSPRDGANVLTF
DNA: TGTGCCAGCAGCCCCAGGGACGGGGCCAACGTCCTGACTTTC

D: -
size: -
V: TRBV4-1
J: TRBJ2-7
CDR3: CASSQPRRGSYEQYF
DNA: TGCGCCAGCAGCCAACCTAGGAGGGGGTCCTACGAGCAGTACTTC

D: -
size: once
V: TRBV7-9
J: TRBJ1-2
CDR3: CASSHGRGAGYTF
DNA: TGTGCCAGCAGCCACGGTCGTGGGGCTGGCTACACCTTC

D: TRBD2
size: -
V: TRBV10-3
J: TRBJ2-7
CDR3: CAISELQGGDYEQYF
DNA: TGTGCCATCAGTGAGTTGCAGGGAGGGGACTACGAGCAGTACTTC

D: TRBD2
size: -
V: TRBV7-2
J: TRBJ2-1
CDR3: CASSSQRGLGYEQFF
DNA: TGTGCCAGCAGCAGCCAGCGGGGCCTAGGGTATGAGCAGTTCTTC

D: TRBD1
size: -
V: TRBV18
J: TRBJ1-5
CDR3: CASSPRQGMGQPQHF
DNA: TGTGCCAGCTCACCACGACAGGGGATGGGTCAGCCCCAGCATTTT

D: TRBD1
size: -
V: TRBV5-1
J: TRBJ1-1
CDR3: CASKVTGGTEAFF
DNA: TGCGCCAGCAAGGTTACAGGGGGCACTGAAGCTTTCTTT

D: -
size: -
V: TRBV6-5
J: TRBJ1-2
CDR3: CASEGSGGGYTF
DNA: TGTGCCAGCGAGGGATCCGGGGGTGGCTACACCTTC

D: -
size: -
V: TRBV20-1
J: TRBJ2-1
CDR3: CSALGYDEQFF
DNA: TGCAGCGCACTGGGTTATGATGAGCAGTTCTTC

D: -
size: -
V: TRBV7-9
J: TRBJ1-2
CDR3: CASSPWGNPFDGYTF
DNA: TGTGCCAGCAGCCCCTGGGGAAACCCCTTTGATGGCTACACCTTC

D: -
size: -
V: TRBV5-4
J: TRBJ1-6
CDR3: CASSLVGINSPLHF
DNA: TGTGCCAGCAGCTTGGTGGGGATAAACTCACCCCTCCACTTT

D: TRBD1
size: few
V: TRBV24-1
J: TRBJ1-4
CDR3: CATSARQGRDEKLFF
DNA: TGTGCCACCAGTGCCCGACAGGGGAGGGATGAAAAACTGTTTTTT

D: TRBD2
size: few
V: TRBV5-5
J: TRBJ2-2
CDR3: CASSFTYSSGTSLGAGELFF
DNA: TGTGCCAGCAGCTTCACCTATTCCTCCGGGACTAGCCTTGGGGCCGGGGAGCTGTTTTTT

D: -
size: -
V: TRBV11-1
J: TRBJ2-5
CDR3: CASSLPDYPGTQYF
DNA: TGTGCCAGCAGCTTACCGGACTACCCCGGGACCCAGTACTTC

D: -
size: -
V: TRBV28
J: TRBJ2-5
CDR3: CASSTDRTQYF
DNA: TGTGCCAGCAGTACAGACAGGACCCAGTACTTC

D: TRBD2
size: -
V: TRBV5-6
J: TRBJ2-5
CDR3: CASSLEPRAGGKETQYF
DNA: TGTGCCAGCAGCTTAGAGCCCAGGGCGGGAGGGAAAGAGACCCAGTACTTC

D: -
size: -
V: TRBV7-2
J: TRBJ2-7
CDR3: CASSLAGGRAYEQYF
DNA: TGTGCCAGCAGCTTAGCGGGTGGGAGAGCCTACGAGCAGTACTTC

D: TRBD1
size: -
V: TRBV6-5
J: TRBJ2-2
CDR3: CASSYPTDRGTGELFF
DNA: TGTGCCAGCAGTTACCCAACCGACAGGGGAACCGGGGAGCTGTTTTTT

D: TRBD1
size: -
V: TRBV6-4
J: TRBJ1-2
CDR3: CASSLGGGVSNGYTF
DNA: TGTGCCAGCAGTCTCGGAGGGGGCGTCTCAAATGGCTACACCTTC

D: -
size: once
V: TRBV6-5
J: TRBJ1-6
CDR3: CASSYIASSYNSPLHF
DNA: TGTGCCAGCAGTTACATAGCGAGCTCCTATAATTCACCCCTCCACTTT

D: TRBD1
size: few
V: TRBV29-1
J: TRBJ1-1
CDR3: CSAGTGEYTEAFF
DNA: TGCAGCGCTGGGACAGGGGAATACACTGAAGCTTTCTTT

D: -
size: -
V: TRBV7-9
J: TRBJ2-7
CDR3: CASSSGDEQYF
DNA: TGTGCCAGCAGCTCAGGGGACGAGCAGTACTTC

D: TRBD1
size: -
V: TRBV2
J: TRBJ1-2
CDR3: CASSGTGNYGYTF
DNA: TGTGCCAGCAGTGGGACAGGGAACTATGGCTACACCTTC

D: TRBD1
size: -
V: TRBV27
J: TRBJ1-1
CDR3: CATPIAGAGTGVGNTEAFF
DNA: TGTGCCACCCCTATCGCCGGCGCCGGGACAGGGGTTGGGAACACTGAAGCTTTCTTT

D: -
size: -
V: TRBV14
J: TRBJ2-2
CDR3: CASSQAIDPFLGELFF
DNA: TGTGCCAGCAGCCAAGCTATCGACCCCTTTCTCGGGGAGCTGTTTTTT

D: -
size: once
V: TRBV7-2
J: TRBJ2-4
CDR3: CASSLRGTFAQNIQYF
DNA: TGTGCCAGCAGCTTAAGGGGCACCTTTGCCCAAAACATTCAGTACTTC

D: -
size: -
V: TRBV3-1/TRBV3-2
J: TRBJ1-3
CDR3: CASSQGPGNTIYF
DNA: TGTGCCAGCAGCCAAGGACCGGGAAACACCATATATTTT

D: TRBD1
size: few
V: TRBV25-1
J: TRBJ1-2
CDR3: CASSDTDRGLNGYTF
DNA: TGTGCCAGCAGTGACACGGACAGGGGGCTTAATGGCTACACCTTC

D: -
size: -
V: TRBV7-9
J: TRBJ1-5
CDR3: CASSLGPQPQHF
DNA: TGTGCCAGCAGCTTAGGGCCGCAGCCCCAGCATTTT

D: -
size: -
V: TRBV12-3/TRBV12-4
J: TRBJ1-6
CDR3: CASSLNDSPLHF
DNA: TGTGCCAGCAGTTTGAATGATTCACCCCTCCACTTT

D: TRBD2
size: -
V: TRBV5-4
J: TRBJ2-3
CDR3: CASSLGLAVSTDTQYF
DNA: TGTGCCAGCAGCTTGGGACTAGCGGTTAGCACAGATACGCAGTATTTT

D: -
size: -
V: TRBV20-1
J: TRBJ1-1
CDR3: CSASSGSGAATEAFF
DNA: TGCAGTGCTAGTTCAGGGTCCGGGGCCGCCACTGAAGCTTTCTTT

D: -
size: -
V: TRBV2
J: TRBJ2-4
CDR3: CASGDTSKNIQYF
DNA: TGTGCCAGCGGGGACACCTCCAAAAACATTCAGTACTTC

D: -
size: -
V: TRBV5-8
J: TRBJ2-2
CDR3: CASSSVGINTGELFF
DNA: TGTGCCAGCAGCTCAGTGGGAATAAACACCGGGGAGCTGTTTTTT

D: -
size: few
V: TRBV5-1
J: TRBJ2-1
CDR3: CAGRRDPDRNEQFF
DNA: TGCGCCGGTCGCAGGGACCCAGACAGGAATGAGCAGTTCTTC

D: TRBD2
size: few
V: TRBV6-1
J: TRBJ2-1
CDR3: CASSEGVAGGPEPHNEQFF
DNA: TGTGCCAGCAGTGAAGGGGTAGCGGGGGGGCCAGAACCCCACAATGAGCAGTTCTTC

D: TRBD1
size: -
V: TRBV27
J: TRBJ1-4
CDR3: CASSSFRTGTDEKLFF
DNA: TGTGCCAGCAGTTCATTCCGGACAGGAACGGATGAAAAACTGTTTTTT

D: -
size: -
V: TRBV3-1/TRBV3-2
J: TRBJ1-4
CDR3: CASSLIGTAGGKLFF
DNA: TGTGCCAGCAGCCTGATAGGGACGGCCGGGGGTAAACTGTTTTTT

D: TRBD1
size: -
V: TRBV15
J: TRBJ2-3
CDR3: CATSRGLQGAGYF
DNA: TGTGCCACCAGCAGAGGGTTACAGGGGGCGGGGTATTTT

D: TRBD1
size: -
V: TRBV29-1
J: TRBJ1-2
CDR3: CSVRHRGGYGYTF
DNA: TGCAGCGTACGCCACAGGGGCGGTTATGGCTACACCTTC

D: -
size: -
V: TRBV5-4
J: TRBJ2-3
CDR3: CASSFAGSGTDTQYF
DNA: TGTGCCAGCAGCTTCGCAGGTAGCGGCACAGATACGCAGTATTTT

D: TRBD1
size: -
V: TRBV6-5
J: TRBJ1-6
CDR3: CASSYPGTGDSPLHF
DNA: TGTGCCAGCAGTTACCCCGGGACAGGGGATTCACCCCTCCACTTT

D: -
size: -
V: TRBV7-9
J: TRBJ1-1
CDR3: CASSLFSGDTEAFF
DNA: TGTGCCAGCAGCTTATTCTCAGGGGACACTGAAGCTTTCTTT

D: TRBD2
size: -
V: TRBV19
J: TRBJ2-7
CDR3: CASSSSASGLSEQYF
DNA: TGTGCCAGTAGTTCCTCGGCTAGCGGGTTATCCGAGCAGTACTTC

D: TRBD2
size: -
V: TRBV7-9
J: TRBJ2-1
CDR3: CASSPQLADNEQFF
DNA: TGTGCCAGCAGCCCCCAACTAGCGGACAATGAGCAGTTCTTC

D: -
size: -
V: TRBV7-3
J: TRBJ2-2
CDR3: CASSLRRGSTGELFF
DNA: TGTGCCAGCAGCCTCCGTCGCGGGTCCACCGGGGAGCTGTTTTTT

D: -
size: -
V: TRBV7-9
J: TRBJ2-5
CDR3: CASSFGLEGVVTQYF
DNA: TGTGCCAGCAGCTTCGGGTTAGAGGGGGTGGTGACCCAGTACTTC